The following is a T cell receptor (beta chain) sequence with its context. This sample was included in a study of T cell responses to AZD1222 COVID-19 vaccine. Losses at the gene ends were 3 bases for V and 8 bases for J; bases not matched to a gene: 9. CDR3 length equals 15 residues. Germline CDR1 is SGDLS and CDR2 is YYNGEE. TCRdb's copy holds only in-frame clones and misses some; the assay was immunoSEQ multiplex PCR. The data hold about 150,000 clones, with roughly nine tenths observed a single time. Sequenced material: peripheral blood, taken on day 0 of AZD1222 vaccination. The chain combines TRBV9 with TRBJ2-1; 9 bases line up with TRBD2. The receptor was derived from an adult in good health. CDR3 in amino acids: CASSGSGRPVDEQFF. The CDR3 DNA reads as TGTGCCAGCAGCGGTAGCGGGAGACCGGTCGATGAGCAGTTCTTC. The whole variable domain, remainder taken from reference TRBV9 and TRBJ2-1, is DSGVTQTPKHLITATGQRVTLRCSPRSGDLSVYWYQQSLDQGLQFLIQYYNGEERAKGNILERFSAQQFPDLHSELNLSSLELGDSALYFCASSGSGRPVDEQFFGPGTRLTVL.